This is a list of T cell receptor beta chains from one sample in a study of T cell responses to AZD1222 COVID-19 vaccine. The data were produced by immunoSEQ multiplex PCR, yet TCRdb's version contains in-frame clones alone and is incomplete. The sample has 90,000 to 150,000 clones, roughly nine tenths seen once. Material: peripheral blood, obtained on day 0 of AZD1222 vaccination. These receptors were taken from an adult in good health. CDR3s include the opening cysteine and the closing phenylalanine or tryptophan. The D gene is left open where the match is weak. The listing skips clone size in some rows; elsewhere it reads once, few, many or a size class.

D gene	V gene	clone size	J gene	CDR3 protein	CDR3 DNA
-	TRBV6-2/TRBV6-3	-	TRBJ1-2	CASSYPPRAPFYGYTF	TGTGCCAGCAGTTACCCCCCCCGGGCTCCCTTCTATGGCTACACCTTC
TRBD1	TRBV6-5	-	TRBJ2-5	CATTNRGGETQYF	TGTGCCACCACTAACAGGGGTGGGGAGACCCAGTACTTC
-	TRBV11-2	-	TRBJ2-7	CASSLAGTRYEQYF	TGTGCCAGCAGCTTAGCGGGGACGCGCTACGAGCAGTACTTC
TRBD1	TRBV11-1	-	TRBJ2-3	CASSRDRGTDTQYF	TGTGCCAGCAGCCGGGACAGGGGTACAGATACGCAGTATTTT
-	TRBV28	-	TRBJ1-1	CASSLRGQSEAFF	TGTGCCAGCAGTTTAAGGGGCCAATCTGAAGCTTTCTTT
-	TRBV11-3	-	TRBJ1-1	CASSSAGITEAFF	TGTGCCAGCAGCTCCGCGGGGATCACTGAAGCTTTCTTT
-	TRBV28	few	TRBJ1-3	CASRGGAGNTIYF	TGTGCCAGCAGGGGGGGCGCGGGAAACACCATATATTTT
-	TRBV19	-	TRBJ1-1	CASSRRQVWTEAFF	TGTGCCAGTAGCCGCCGGCAGGTTTGGACTGAAGCTTTCTTT
-	TRBV6-2/TRBV6-3	-	TRBJ1-1	CASSRQRNTEAFF	TGTGCCAGCAGCCGGCAGAGGAACACTGAAGCTTTCTTT
-	TRBV30	-	TRBJ1-5	CAWSTASGNQPQHF	TGTGCCTGGAGTACAGCCTCTGGCAATCAGCCCCAGCATTTT
TRBD2	TRBV28	-	TRBJ2-4	CASSLGLSGGVRAKNIQYF	TGTGCCAGCAGTCTAGGACTAAGCGGGGGGGTTCGAGCCAAAAACATTCAGTACTTC
-	TRBV6-5	-	TRBJ1-2	CASSPQGANYGYTF	TGTGCCAGCAGTCCACAAGGAGCTAACTATGGCTACACCTTC
TRBD1	TRBV19	-	TRBJ2-1	CASSPPDRGLDNEQFF	TGTGCCAGTAGCCCCCCCGACAGGGGGCTGGACAATGAGCAGTTCTTC
TRBD1	TRBV4-3	once	TRBJ2-1	CASSPNRGQRNEQFF	TGCGCCAGCAGCCCCAACAGGGGGCAACGAAATGAGCAGTTCTTC
TRBD1	TRBV5-4	-	TRBJ2-7	CASSPDRREEQYF	TGTGCCAGCAGCCCGGACAGGAGAGAGGAGCAGTACTTC
TRBD2	TRBV6-2/TRBV6-3	-	TRBJ2-7	CASSSATSASYEQYF	TGTGCCAGCAGTTCCGCGACTAGCGCCTCCTACGAGCAGTACTTC
-	TRBV5-6	-	TRBJ2-7	CASSLGGPSYEQYF	TGTGCCAGCAGCTTGGGGGGACCCTCCTACGAGCAGTACTTC
-	TRBV12-3/TRBV12-4	-	TRBJ1-5	CASSPFSNQPQHF	TGTGCCAGCAGTCCATTCAGCAATCAGCCCCAGCATTTT
-	TRBV5-4	-	TRBJ2-1	CASSLGGTENEQFF	TGTGCCAGCAGCTTGGGCGGGACGGAAAATGAGCAGTTCTTC
-	TRBV12-3/TRBV12-4	-	TRBJ1-4	CASSFRVGKLFF	TGTGCCAGCAGTTTCAGGGTTGGAAAACTGTTTTTT
-	TRBV28	-	TRBJ1-6	CASSLWSASYNSPLHF	TGTGCCAGCAGTTTATGGTCGGCGTCCTATAATTCACCCCTCCACTTT
TRBD2	TRBV10-1	-	TRBJ2-7	CASRKTFTGTSGVQTYEQYF	TGCGCCAGCAGGAAGACGTTTACCGGGACTAGCGGGGTTCAGACCTACGAGCAGTACTTC